One and the same sample provided the 17 T cell receptor beta chains below, sequenced in a study of cytomegalovirus exposure and HLA in healthy donors. PCR employed 60 Vbeta and 13 Jbeta primers. Profiled with immunoSEQ multiplex PCR; TCRdb holds only in-frame clones, not every one. The sample lists 55,000 to 80,000 clones, about 68% occurring once. The sequenced sample consisted of PBMCs. These receptors were obtained from a woman younger than 45 in good health and CMV-seropositive.

In its sample, this clone was seen once. The chain couples TRBV13 to TRBJ2-5; 9 bases are shared with TRBD1. Looked up from germline, CDR1 is PRHDT and CDR2 is FYEKMQ (reference sequence). The CDR3 extends over 15 amino acids. V lost 4 bases, J lost 5 bases, and 8 bases stayed unmatched. CDR3 sequence reads: CASSSRDRVFETQYF. The CDR3 DNA reads TGTGCCAGCAGCTCCCGGGACAGGGTATTCGAGACCCAGTACTTC. The full variable domain, in which reference TRBV13 and TRBJ2-5 provide the parts outside the CDR3, is AAGVIQSPRHLIKEKRETATLKCYPIPRHDTVYWYQQGPGQDPQFLISFYEKMQSDKGSIPDRFSAQQFSDYHSELNMSSLELGDSALYFCASSSRDRVFETQYFGPGTRLLVL.

The gene calls are TRBV7-2 and TRBJ2-7; D is ambiguous. In germline, CDR1 is SGHTA, CDR2 FQGNSA. The CDR3 totals 11 residues. The V end lost 2 bases, the J end lost 3 bases, and 2 bases lay between the germline ends. The CDR3 sequence is CASSLLYEQYF. The DNA for the CDR3 is TGTGCCAGCAGCTTACTCTACGAGCAGTACTTC.

The chain employs TRBV5-1 and TRBJ2-5, with 7 nucleotides matching TRBD1. The CDR3 runs to 15 residues. Germline assignment: CDR1 SGHRS and CDR2 YFSETQ. The junction had 7 bases not matched to a gene; V was cut back by 0 bases and J by 5 bases. The CDR3 here is CASSLATGATETQYF. The CDR3 nucleotides are TGCGCCAGCAGCTTGGCCACAGGGGCGACGGAGACCCAGTACTTC.

DNA for the CDR3: TGTGCCAGCAGCCAAGATATAGGGGGCGGACAGTTCTTC. Translated: CASSQDIGGGQFF. The chain recombines TRBV14 with TRBJ2-1, with 7 bases identical to TRBD1. The CDR3 has 13 residues. From germline, CDR1 is SGHDN and CDR2 FVKESK. J lost 13 bases, V lost 0 bases, and 6 bases had no gene match. The entire variable domain, with the rest obtained from reference TRBV14 and TRBJ2-1, is as follows: EAGVTQFPSHSVIEKGQTVTLRCDPISGHDNLYWYRRVMGKEIKFLLHFVKESKQDESGMPNNRFLAERTGGTYSTLKVQPAELEDSGVYFCASSQDIGGGQFFGPGTRLTVL.

This clone was counted between two and nine times. This chain connects TRBV6-6 to TRBJ2-7; 8 bases are a match to TRBD1. The J segment lost 5 bases and the V segment lost 2 bases, leaving 5 bases of the junction unmatched. CDR3 length: 14 residues. Germline CDR1 reads MNHNY; CDR2 reads SVGAGI (reference sequence). CDR3 protein: CASSYMDRDDEQYF. CDR3 sequence (DNA): TGTGCCAGCAGTTACATGGACAGGGACGACGAGCAGTACTTC.

The chain is built from TRBV7-3 and TRBJ2-1; 9 nucleotides match TRBD2. There are 14 residues in the CDR3. J lost 8 bases, V lost 2 bases, and 4 bases had no gene match. Germline assignment: CDR1 SGHTA and CDR2 FQGTGA. CDR3 coding DNA: TGTGCCAGCAGCTTAGCGGGAGGGCGGGATGAGCAGTTCTTC. Its translation is CASSLAGGRDEQFF.

The genes are TRBV30 and TRBJ2-1; TRBD1 agrees at 7 bases. Germline-derived CDR1 and CDR2 are GTSNPN and SVGIG (reference sequence). Losses at the gene ends were 3 bases for V and 10 bases for J; bases not matched to a gene: 3. There are 11 residues in the CDR3. CDR3 bases: TGTGCCTGGAGCGCAGGGGGAGAGCAGTTCTTC. Its protein is CAWSAGGEQFF.

This clone was counted between two and nine times. J is TRBJ2-5 and V is TRBV7-9; D may be TRBD2 (7 bases). Germline V gene lookup returns CDR1 SEHNR and CDR2 FQNEAQ (reference sequence). Trimming took off 5 bases at V and 1 base at J, with 17 bases between the two ends. The CDR3 spans 16 residues. This CDR3 is CASSLASGGGQETQYF. DNA of the CDR3: TGTGCCAGCAGCCTTGCTAGCGGAGGGGGCCAAGAGACCCAGTACTTC.

This sequence joins TRBV27 and TRBJ2-3; TRBD1 might be the D (6 bases). This CDR3 comprises 15 residues. Per the germline V gene, CDR1 is MNHEY and CDR2 is SMNVEV (reference sequence). V was shortened by 6 bases and J by 4 bases, with 17 bases between the two germline ends. The CDR3, as DNA: TGTGCCAGCAGCGGGGACACGCTGGGCCCAGATACGCAGTATTTT. It yields the protein CASSGDTLGPDTQYF.

J is TRBJ2-1 and V is TRBV2; the D is unclear. Germline values: CDR1 SNHLY, CDR2 FYNNEI. The length of the CDR3 is 12 residues. The germline V and J ends were trimmed by 3 bases and 11 bases, with 11 bases remaining between them. The CDR3 nucleotides are TGTGCCAGCAGTGATTTGCGCCGAAAGCAGTTCTTC. Translation gives CASSDLRRKQFF.

The rearrangement uses TRBV6-5 and TRBJ2-7; D remains ambiguous. This CDR3 is built from 14 residues. Germline CDR1 MNHEY, CDR2 SVGAGI. With 7 bases removed from V and 1 base from J, the gap between germline ends came to 14 bases. CDR3 nucleotide sequence: TGTGCCAGCAAAAGTGAGCCGGGTTCCTACGAGCAGTACTTC. Translating gives CASKSEPGSYEQYF.

V usage is TRBV6-5 and J usage is TRBJ2-4, with D maybe TRBD1 (6 bases). Germline CDR1 and CDR2: MNHEY and SVGAGI. CDR3 size: 14 residues. The V end lost 6 bases, the J end lost 3 bases, and 12 bases lay between the germline ends. The CDR3, as DNA: TGTGCCAGCAGACCTCAGGGGATCAAAAACATTCAGTACTTC. This codes for CASRPQGIKNIQYF.

This CDR3 is CASRPGTGDCGYTF. CDR3 DNA sequence: TGCGCCAGCAGACCCGGGACAGGGGATTGTGGCTACACCTTC. The chain carries TRBV4-3 and TRBJ1-2, with 10 positions matching TRBD1. Germline V lookup: CDR1 LGHNA, CDR2 YSLEER. The junction had 8 bases not matched to a gene; V was cut back by 6 bases and J by 7 bases. CDR3 length: 14 amino acids.

The genes are TRBV25-1 and TRBJ2-5; TRBD1 matches 7 bases. CDR1 is MGHDK, CDR2 SYGVNS, per germline. The CDR3 is 14 residues long. J was trimmed by 2 bases and V by 0 bases; bases with no gene match: 0. The DNA of the CDR3 is TGTGCCAGCAGTGAATACAGGGGGCAAGAGACCCAGTACTTC. It translates to CASSEYRGQETQYF.

The chain uses TRBV11-3 and TRBJ2-3, with D possibly being TRBD2 (6 bases). This CDR3 is 14 amino acids long. CDR1 and CDR2 (germline): SGHNT, YENEEA. V was shortened by 1 base and J by 6 bases, with 11 bases between the two germline ends. CDR3 bases: TGTGCCAGCAGCTTAGGCGGGGCAGCGGATACGCAGTATTTT. Its protein is CASSLGGAADTQYF.

The chain is built from TRBV9 and TRBJ2-1; D not resolved. Trimming left V 2 bases short and J 0 bases short, with 9 bases between. The CDR3 is 15 residues long. Germline lookup yields CDR1 SGDLS and CDR2 YYNGEE. CDR3 nucleotide sequence: TGTGCCAGCAGCGTGGCGGCTTACTCCTACAATGAGCAGTTCTTC. Amino acid sequence: CASSVAAYSYNEQFF.

This clone came up a few times. The V and J genes are TRBV7-9 and TRBJ2-5, with TRBD1 identical over 8 bases. Germline loops: CDR1 SEHNR, CDR2 FQNEAQ (reference sequence). The CDR3 is made up of 12 amino acids. J lost 2 bases, V lost 11 bases, and 4 bases had no gene match. In nucleotides, the CDR3 is TGTGCCGGGGGACAGGTACAAGAGACCCAGTACTTC. Residues: CAGGQVQETQYF.